This T cell receptor beta chain was sequenced for a study of somatic mutations in cytotoxic T cells in rheumatoid arthritis. Overall study findings and caveats: Unlike healthy controls, rheumatoid arthritis patients had CD8+ clonality that increased with age. The slight TRBV07 underrepresentation in rheumatoid arthritis patients received no adjustment for multiple comparisons. Exceedance of 20% of CD8+ cells by the largest CD8+ clone occurred in about an eighth of the roughly 65 patients.

About this clone itself: What it binds is not known.

Assay used: immunoSEQ multiplex PCR; TCRdb lists only in-frame clones, some missing. The data contain 17,000 or so clones, more than 65% of them singletons. Positively selected by magnetic beads, CD4+ and CD8+ cells were purity-checked by flow cytometry. Germline V gives CDR1 PRHDT, CDR2 FYEKMQ (reference sequence). V shed 0 bases and J 12 bases; nucleotides not matched to a gene: 9. The CDR3 runs 15 residues. The gene calls are TRBV13 and TRBJ1-1, with 11 positions matching TRBD1. This clonotype was sampled from an adult with rheumatoid arthritis. The material sequenced was CD8+ T cells sorted from blood. The CDR3 is CASSLGPGQGEKTFF. DNA of the CDR3: TGTGCCAGCAGCTTAGGCCCGGGACAGGGGGAGAAGACTTTCTTT.